This TCR beta chain was documented in a study of CXCR3-negative and CXCR3-positive naive CD8 T cells. Carrying UMI labels, the TRB cDNA libraries were prepared through 5' RACE. TCRdb re-called the 5' RACE reads and catalogs CDR3 proteins one per entry, DNA excluded. This table lists 150,000 or so distinct CDR3 sequences. This CDR3 contains 15 residues. The chain recombines TRBV23-1 with TRBJ2-3; the D gene TCRdb calls, TRBD2, cannot be checked with no DNA. TRBV23-1 is identified as an open reading frame with a role that is uncertain. This sequence was found in a human donor in good health. Some clones in this sample may be carry-over from other donors' samples. The specimen sequenced was naive CXCR3- CD8+ T cells from blood. Subset indicated: CD45RO-CCR7+CD27+CD95- naive CD8+ T cells lacking CXCR3 (TNR3-). CDR3 residues: CASSQSGLVCDTQYF.